One sample yielded the 8 T cell receptor beta chains listed below, sequenced in a study of cytomegalovirus exposure and HLA in healthy donors. The method was immunoSEQ multiplex PCR; TCRdb's version includes in-frame clones alone and lacks a portion of them. In the table there are over 150,000 clones, around nine tenths of which are singletons. Sequenced sample: PBMCs. All receptors come from a young woman in good health and CMV-seronegative.

This clone was picked up a small number of times. The chain joins TRBV18 to TRBJ2-1, with a weak D call TRBD1 (5 bases). There are 17 residues in the CDR3. V gave up 1 base and J gave up 6 bases, with 19 bases separating them. Germline V gives CDR1 KGHSH, CDR2 LQKENI. CDR3 sequence reads: CASSPLTLGDRPNEQFF. The CDR3 DNA reads as TGTGCCAGCTCACCACTCACTCTAGGTGACAGACCCAATGAGCAGTTCTTC.

The chain has TRBV9 and TRBJ1-1, with a tentative D call TRBD1 (5 bases). Germline-derived CDR1 and CDR2 are SGDLS and YYNGEE. The V end lost 0 bases, the J end lost 1 base, and 13 bases lay between the germline ends. This CDR3 contains 16 residues. The CDR3 DNA sequence: TGTGCCAGCAGCGTAGACCTGGAGGGGAGGAACACTGAAGCTTTCTTT. This translates into CASSVDLEGRNTEAFF.

The chain uses TRBV6-5 and TRBJ2-1; D uncertain. Germline CDR1 MNHEY, CDR2 SVGAGI. Trimming left V 4 bases short and J 0 bases short, with 4 bases between. There are 13 residues in the CDR3. For the CDR3, the DNA is TGTGCCAGCAGTTCTAGCTCCTACAATGAGCAGTTCTTC. It specifies CASSSSSYNEQFF.

This clone appeared a few times. The V gene is TRBV7-2, the J gene TRBJ2-1, with TRBD2 identical over 8 bases. Germline V gene lookup returns CDR1 SGHTA and CDR2 FQGNSA. V trimming: 1 base; J trimming: 8 bases; junction bases outside the gene matches: 10. The CDR3 runs to 16 residues. The CDR3 region has the DNA TGTGCCAGCAGCTTAGGTAGCGGGATAGAGGGCCATGAGCAGTTCTTC. Translated, it gives CASSLGSGIEGHEQFF.

The chain links TRBV5-1 to TRBJ1-1, with TRBD1 identical over 8 bases. Per the germline V gene, CDR1 is SGHRS and CDR2 is YFSETQ. V shed 0 bases, J shed 5 bases, and the junction held 6 bases outside the gene matches. This CDR3 has 15 amino acids. CDR3 region: CASSLARGQGTEAFF. DNA of the CDR3: TGCGCCAGCAGCTTGGCCAGGGGGCAAGGGACTGAAGCTTTCTTT.

This sequence joins TRBV4-1 and TRBJ2-7, with D perhaps matching TRBD1 (5 bases). The CDR3 has 15 residues. The V gene lost 0 bases and the J gene lost 5 bases, with 14 bases spanning the gap. Germline V gene sequence: CDR1 MGHRA, CDR2 YSYEKL. CDR3 residues: CASSQDRDPINEQYF. The CDR3 coding sequence is TGCGCCAGCAGCCAAGACAGGGATCCTATCAACGAGCAGTACTTC.

This clone was found once. V is TRBV7-8 and J is TRBJ1-4, with D perhaps TRBD1 (6 bases). The V end lost 4 bases, the J end lost 0 bases, and 15 bases lay between the germline ends. Germline V CDR1 and CDR2: SGHVS, FQNEAQ. This CDR3 contains 17 residues. This CDR3 is CASSSRVGTTTNEKLFF. The CDR3 region has the DNA TGTGCCAGCAGCTCCAGGGTCGGGACAACAACTAATGAAAAACTGTTTTTT. Full variable domain (remainder filled in from reference TRBV7-8 and TRBJ1-4): GAGVSQSPRYKVAKRGQDVALRCDPISGHVSLFWYQQALGQGPEFLTYFQNEAQLDKSGLPSDRFFAERPEGSVSTLKIQRTQQEDSAVYLCASSSRVGTTTNEKLFFGSGTQLSVL.

This chain links TRBV30 with TRBJ1-1; maybe TRBD1 (6 bases). Germline lookup yields CDR1 GTSNPN and CDR2 SVGIG (reference sequence). V shed 5 bases and J shed 1 base, with 11 bases lying between them. This CDR3 has 13 residues. As DNA, the CDR3 is TGTGCCTGGGCACAGGGTTCGAACACTGAAGCTTTCTTT. Translated: CAWAQGSNTEAFF.